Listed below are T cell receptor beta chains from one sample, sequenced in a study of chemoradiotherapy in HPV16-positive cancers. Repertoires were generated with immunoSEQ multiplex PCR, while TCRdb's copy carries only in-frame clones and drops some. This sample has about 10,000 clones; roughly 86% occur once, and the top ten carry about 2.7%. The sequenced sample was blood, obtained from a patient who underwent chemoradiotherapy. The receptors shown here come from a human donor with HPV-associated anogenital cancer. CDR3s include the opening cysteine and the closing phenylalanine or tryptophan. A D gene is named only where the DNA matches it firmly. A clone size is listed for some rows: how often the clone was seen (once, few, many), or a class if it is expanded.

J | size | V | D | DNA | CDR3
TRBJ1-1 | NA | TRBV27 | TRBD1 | TGTGCCAGCAGTTCGTACAGGGGGGATGAGGGAGCTTTCTTT | CASSSYRGDEGAFF
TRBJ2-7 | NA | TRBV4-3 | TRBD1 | TGCGCCAGCAGCCCAGACAGGGGGCCGGGAGAGCAGTACTTC | CASSPDRGPGEQYF
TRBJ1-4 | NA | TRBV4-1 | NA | TGCGCCAGCAGCCAAGATTCGGGTATGAGAGGTGAAAAACTGTTTTTT | CASSQDSGMRGEKLFF
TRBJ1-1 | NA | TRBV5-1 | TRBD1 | TGCGCCAGCAGCCTTTCCCGGGGGTCCGGGACAGGGAACACTGAAGCTTTCTTT | CASSLSRGSGTGNTEAFF
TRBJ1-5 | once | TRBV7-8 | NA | TGTGCCAGCAGCTTACTCCAAGACTACGGTCAGCCCCAGCATTTT | CASSLLQDYGQPQHF
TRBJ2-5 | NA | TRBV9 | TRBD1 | TGTGCCAGCAGCCCGGACAGGGAAGAGACCCAGTACTTC | CASSPDREETQYF
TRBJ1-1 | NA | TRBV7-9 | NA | TGTGCCAGCAGCTTAGGCCCGGGAGGTTTCTTT | CASSLGPGGFF
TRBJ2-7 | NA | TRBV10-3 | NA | TGTGCCATCAGTGAGGGGCAGTGGGGGGAGCAGTACTTC | CAISEGQWGEQYF
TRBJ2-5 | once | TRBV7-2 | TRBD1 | TGTGCCAGCAGCAGGGACAGGAGACAAGAGACCCAGTACTTC | CASSRDRRQETQYF
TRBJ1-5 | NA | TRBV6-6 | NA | TGTGCCAGCAGTTCCCCTGGACAGTACAATCAGCCCCAGCATTTT | CASSSPGQYNQPQHF
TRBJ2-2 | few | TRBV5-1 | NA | TGCGCCAGCAGCTTGGAAATCGGGGCCGGGGAGCTGTTTTTT | CASSLEIGAGELFF
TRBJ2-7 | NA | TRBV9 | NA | TGTGCCAGCAGCGTAGGCAGGGACTCCTACGAGCAGTACTTC | CASSVGRDSYEQYF
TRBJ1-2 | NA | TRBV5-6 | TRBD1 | TGTGCCAGCAGCTTCATAGACCGGGACAGGGATGGCTACACCTTC | CASSFIDRDRDGYTF
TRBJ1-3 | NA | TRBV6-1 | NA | TGTGCCAGCAGTGATAAGGGCCGCTCTGGAAACACCATATATTTT | CASSDKGRSGNTIYF
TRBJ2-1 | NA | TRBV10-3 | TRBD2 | TGTGCCATCAGTGAATTCACTGGAGCAAGCGGGGGGAATGAGCAGTTCTTC | CAISEFTGASGGNEQFF
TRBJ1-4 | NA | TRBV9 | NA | TGTGCCAGCAGCGTAGGGGCTAATGAAAAACTGTTTTTT | CASSVGANEKLFF
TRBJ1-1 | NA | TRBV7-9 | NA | TGTGCCGCGCCAGGGAGATCTAACACTGAAGCTTTCTTT | CAAPGRSNTEAFF
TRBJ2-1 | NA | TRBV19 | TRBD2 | TGTGCCAGTAGTATATCGTCGGGGGGGCCCAATGAGCAGTTCTTC | CASSISSGGPNEQFF
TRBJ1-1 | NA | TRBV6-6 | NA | TGTGCCAGCAACGAGAGGGGGGTTGGACACACTGAAGCTTTCTTT | CASNERGVGHTEAFF
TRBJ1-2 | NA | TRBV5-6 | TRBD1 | TGTGCCAGCAGCTCGACAGGGTTCCGTCGGGGCTACACCTTC | CASSSTGFRRGYTF
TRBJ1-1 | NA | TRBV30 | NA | TGTGCCTGGACTCCAGGTACCACTGAAGCTTTCTTT | CAWTPGTTEAFF
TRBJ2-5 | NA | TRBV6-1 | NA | TGTGCCAGCAGTGAACACCGGGAGACCCAGTACTTC | CASSEHRETQYF
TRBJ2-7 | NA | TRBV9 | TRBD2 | TGTGCCAGCAGCGCTTCGGTCCGCGGGAGCGAGCAGTACTTC | CASSASVRGSEQYF
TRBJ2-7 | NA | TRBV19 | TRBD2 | TGTGCCAGTAGCGAATCTAGCGGGACATACTCCTACGAGCAGTACTTC | CASSESSGTYSYEQYF
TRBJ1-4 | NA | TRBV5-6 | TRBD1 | TGTGCCAGCAGCCTCCGGGACAGGGACGAAAAACTGTTTTTT | CASSLRDRDEKLFF
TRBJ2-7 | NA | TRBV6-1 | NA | TGTGCCAGCAACCCTGGGCCCTACGAGCAGTACTTC | CASNPGPYEQYF
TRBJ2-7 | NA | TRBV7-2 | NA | TGTGCCAGCAGCTTAGAGCCCGGGGCTCGCGAGCAGTACTTC | CASSLEPGAREQYF
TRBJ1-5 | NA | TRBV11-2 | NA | TGTGCCAGCAGCTTGCTTCCGAGGGCAGGTCAGCCCCAGCATTTT | CASSLLPRAGQPQHF
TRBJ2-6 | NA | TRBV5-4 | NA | TGTGCCAGCAGCTTGAGGTTCTCTGGGGCCAACGTCCTGACTTTC | CASSLRFSGANVLTF
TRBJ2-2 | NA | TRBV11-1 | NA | TGTGCCAGCAAACCGGGGGCGATGTACACCGGGGAGCTGTTTTTT | CASKPGAMYTGELFF
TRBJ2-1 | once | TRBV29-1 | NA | TGCAGCGTTGGGATCAACGATGAGCAGTTCTTC | CSVGINDEQFF
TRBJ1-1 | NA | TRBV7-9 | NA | TGTGCCAGCAGCCCAGAGGGGGGCGCTGAAGCTTTCTTT | CASSPEGGAEAFF
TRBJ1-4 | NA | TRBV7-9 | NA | TGTGCCAGCAGCTTAGAAGTGCGGGCTGGAGGGGAAAAACTGTTTTTT | CASSLEVRAGGEKLFF
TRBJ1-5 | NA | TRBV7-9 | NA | TGTGCCAGCAGCTTAGAGGGCTCTCAGCCCCAGCATTTT | CASSLEGSQPQHF
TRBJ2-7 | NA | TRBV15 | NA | TGTGCCACCAGAAGGGAGAATTCCTACGAGCAGTACTTC | CATRRENSYEQYF
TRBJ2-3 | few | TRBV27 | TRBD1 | TGTGCCAGCAGTACCCGGACAGGGGGTGCAGATACGCAGTATTTT | CASSTRTGGADTQYF
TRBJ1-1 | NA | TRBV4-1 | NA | TGCGCCAGCAGCCAAGATCGAAGAGAGGGGAACACTGAAGCTTTCTTT | CASSQDRREGNTEAFF
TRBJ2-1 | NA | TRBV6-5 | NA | TGTGCCAGCAGTTACTCGGGGAGCTCCTACAATGAGCAGTTCTTC | CASSYSGSSYNEQFF
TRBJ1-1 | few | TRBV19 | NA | TGTGCCAGTAGCCCGGACACGAACACTGAAGCTTTCTTT | CASSPDTNTEAFF
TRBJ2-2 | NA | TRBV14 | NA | TGTGCCAGCAGCCAAGTCGGTCCCGGGGAGCTGTTTTTT | CASSQVGPGELFF
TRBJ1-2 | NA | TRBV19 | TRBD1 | TGTGCCAGTAGTATCCTCGCGGACAGGGACTATGGCTACACCTTC | CASSILADRDYGYTF
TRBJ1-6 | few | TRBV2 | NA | TGTGCCAGCAAAACCGATTATAATTCACCCCTCCACTTT | CASKTDYNSPLHF
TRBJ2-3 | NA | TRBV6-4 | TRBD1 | TGTGCCAGCAGCGAGACAGGGTTCTTCACAGATACGCAGTATTTT | CASSETGFFTDTQYF
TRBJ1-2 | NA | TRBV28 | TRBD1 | TGTGCCAGCATCCCCTCAGGGGGGGGCTATGGCTACACCTTC | CASIPSGGGYGYTF
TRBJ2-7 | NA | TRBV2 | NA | TGTGCCAGCAGAGAGGACTCCACCTACGAGCAGTACTTC | CASREDSTYEQYF
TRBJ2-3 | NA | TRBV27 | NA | TGTGCCAGCAGTTCTACTACCAGCGCACAGGGTACGCAGTATTTT | CASSSTTSAQGTQYF
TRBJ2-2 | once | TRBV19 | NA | TGTGCCAGTAGTATAGGATTGAACACCGGGGAGCTGTTTTTT | CASSIGLNTGELFF
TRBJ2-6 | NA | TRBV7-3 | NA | TGTGCCAGCAGCCGGGCCCCGGGGACTGGGGCCAACGTCCTGACTTTC | CASSRAPGTGANVLTF
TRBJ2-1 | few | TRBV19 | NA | TGTGCCAGTAGTATGGGGACGGATGAGCAGTTCTTC | CASSMGTDEQFF
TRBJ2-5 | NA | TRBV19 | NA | TGTGCCAGTAGCGTATTGGACAGAGACTTCCAAGAGACCCAGTACTTC | CASSVLDRDFQETQYF
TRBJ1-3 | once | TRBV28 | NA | TGTGCCAGCAGTTCGCCGACCGCTATGGGAAACACCATATATTTT | CASSSPTAMGNTIYF
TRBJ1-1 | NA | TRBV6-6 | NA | TGTGCCAGCAGTTACTTGGGGGACGGGGACGCTTTCTTT | CASSYLGDGDAFF
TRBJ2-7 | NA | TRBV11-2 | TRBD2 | TGTGCCAGCAGACCTAGCGGGGGGTTCTCCTACGAGCAGTACTTC | CASRPSGGFSYEQYF
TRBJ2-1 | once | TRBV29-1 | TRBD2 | TGCAGTGGGACTAGCGGGGTCTACAATGAGCAGTTCTTC | CSGTSGVYNEQFF
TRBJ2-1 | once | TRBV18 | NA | TGTGCCAGCTCACCAATTTTAGGACCGGCCAATGAGCAGTTCTTC | CASSPILGPANEQFF
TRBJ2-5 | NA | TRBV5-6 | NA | TGTGCCAGCAGCTTCTCCGGGGTAGAGACCCAGTACTTC | CASSFSGVETQYF
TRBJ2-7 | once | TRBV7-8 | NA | TGTGCCAGCAGCCAGGGGAGGGCCGGTCTCGTGTCGGGCGAGCAGTACTTC | CASSQGRAGLVSGEQYF